There are many counts of the clone carrying this TCR beta chain. The antigen is not known. The library protocol tagged each TCR cDNA with a unique molecular identifier. TCRdb itself ran the 5' RACE reads through MiXCR, one entry per CDR3 protein. The sample shows 10,000 to 11,000 distinct CDR3 sequences, roughly 24% of them seen only once. This sample was taken from a study of spatial heterogeneity in lung cancer. Overall study results and limits: Resection blood, more than follow-up blood, showed ubiquitous expanded tumor TCRs.

The CDR3 is 15 amino acids. In germline, CDR1 is LNHNV, CDR2 YYDKDF (reference sequence). Trimming cost V 4 bases and J 3 bases; bases outside gene matches: 4. Time point here: sample taken at primary tumor resection. Unsorted whole RNA samples from tumor, nontumor lung or frozen PBMC were sequenced. This sequence was found in a female donor with early-stage non-small cell lung cancer. The chain joins TRBV15 to TRBJ2-2; 8 nucleotides agree with TRBD1. Sample: PBMCs, taken at surgery. CDR3 sequence reads: CATSKGQGDTGELFF. CDR3 nucleotides: TGTGCCACCAGCAAAGGACAGGGAGACACCGGGGAGCTGTTTTTT.